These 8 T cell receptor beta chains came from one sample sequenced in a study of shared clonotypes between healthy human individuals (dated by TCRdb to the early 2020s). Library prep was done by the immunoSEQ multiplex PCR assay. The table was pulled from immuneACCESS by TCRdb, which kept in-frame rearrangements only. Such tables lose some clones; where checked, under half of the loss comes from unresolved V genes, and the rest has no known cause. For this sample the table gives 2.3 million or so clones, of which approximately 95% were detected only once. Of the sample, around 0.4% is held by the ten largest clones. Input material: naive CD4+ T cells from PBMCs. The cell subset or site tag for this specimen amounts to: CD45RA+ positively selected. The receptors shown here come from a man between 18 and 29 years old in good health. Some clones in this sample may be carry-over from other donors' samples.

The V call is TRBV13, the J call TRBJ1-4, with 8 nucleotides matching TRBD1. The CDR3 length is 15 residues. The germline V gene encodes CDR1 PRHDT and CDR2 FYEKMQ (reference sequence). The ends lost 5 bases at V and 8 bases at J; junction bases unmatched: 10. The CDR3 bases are TGTGCCAGCAGCGTTACAGGGGGGTCGAGGGAAAAACTGTTTTTT. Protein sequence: CASSVTGGSREKLFF.

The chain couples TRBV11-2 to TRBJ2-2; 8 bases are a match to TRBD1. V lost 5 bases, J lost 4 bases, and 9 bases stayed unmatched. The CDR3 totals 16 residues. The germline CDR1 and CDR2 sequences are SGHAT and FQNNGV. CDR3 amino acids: CASSLGQGLGTGELFF. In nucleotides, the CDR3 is TGTGCCAGCAGCCTAGGACAGGGTTTAGGCACCGGGGAGCTGTTTTTT.

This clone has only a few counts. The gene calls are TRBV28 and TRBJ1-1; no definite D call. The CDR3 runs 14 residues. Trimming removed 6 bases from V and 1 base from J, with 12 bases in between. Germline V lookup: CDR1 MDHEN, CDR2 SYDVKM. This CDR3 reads CASSSSKANTEAFF. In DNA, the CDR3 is TGTGCCAGCAGCTCGTCGAAGGCGAACACTGAAGCTTTCTTT.

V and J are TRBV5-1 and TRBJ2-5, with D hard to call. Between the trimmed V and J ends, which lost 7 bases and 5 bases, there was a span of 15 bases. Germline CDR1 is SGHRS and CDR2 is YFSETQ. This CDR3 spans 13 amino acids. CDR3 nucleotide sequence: TGCGCCAGCGGTATCACAACCGAGGAGACCCAGTACTTC. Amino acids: CASGITTEETQYF. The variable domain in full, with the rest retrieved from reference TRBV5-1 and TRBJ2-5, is KAGVTQTPRYLIKTRGQQVTLSCSPISGHRSVSWYQQTPGQGLQFLFEYFSETQRNKGNFPGRFSGRQFSNSRSEMNVSTLELGDSALYLCASGITTEETQYFGPGTRLLVL.

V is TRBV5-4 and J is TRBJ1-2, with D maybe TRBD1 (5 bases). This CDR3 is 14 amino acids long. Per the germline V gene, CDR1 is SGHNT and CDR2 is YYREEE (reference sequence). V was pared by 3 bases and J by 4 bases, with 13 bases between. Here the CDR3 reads CASSSGTETYGYTF. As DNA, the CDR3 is TGTGCCAGCAGCTCAGGGACGGAAACCTATGGCTACACCTTC.

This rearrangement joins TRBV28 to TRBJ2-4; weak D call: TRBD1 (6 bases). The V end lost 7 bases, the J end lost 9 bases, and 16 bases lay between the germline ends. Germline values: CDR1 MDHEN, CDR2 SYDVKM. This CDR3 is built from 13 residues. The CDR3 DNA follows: TGTGCCAGCACCACGACAGGCGAAAGCATTCAGTACTTC. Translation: CASTTTGESIQYF.

The CDR3 region is CASSLFRDRGLEKLFF. CDR3 sequence (DNA): TGTGCCAGCAGTTTATTCCGGGACAGGGGGCTTGAAAAACTGTTTTTT. The chain has TRBV27 and TRBJ1-4; TRBD1 agrees at 12 bases. The germline CDR1 and CDR2 sequences are MNHEY and SMNVEV (reference sequence). The CDR3 loop spans 16 amino acids. The J segment lost 7 bases and the V segment lost 1 base, leaving 4 bases of the junction unmatched.

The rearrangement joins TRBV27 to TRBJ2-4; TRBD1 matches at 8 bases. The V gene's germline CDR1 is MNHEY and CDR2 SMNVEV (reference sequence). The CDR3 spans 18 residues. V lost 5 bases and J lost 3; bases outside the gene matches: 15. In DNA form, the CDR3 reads TGTGCCAGCAGTCCGCCCCGAGCTACGACAGGGGTCAAAAACATTCAGTACTTC. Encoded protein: CASSPPRATTGVKNIQYF.